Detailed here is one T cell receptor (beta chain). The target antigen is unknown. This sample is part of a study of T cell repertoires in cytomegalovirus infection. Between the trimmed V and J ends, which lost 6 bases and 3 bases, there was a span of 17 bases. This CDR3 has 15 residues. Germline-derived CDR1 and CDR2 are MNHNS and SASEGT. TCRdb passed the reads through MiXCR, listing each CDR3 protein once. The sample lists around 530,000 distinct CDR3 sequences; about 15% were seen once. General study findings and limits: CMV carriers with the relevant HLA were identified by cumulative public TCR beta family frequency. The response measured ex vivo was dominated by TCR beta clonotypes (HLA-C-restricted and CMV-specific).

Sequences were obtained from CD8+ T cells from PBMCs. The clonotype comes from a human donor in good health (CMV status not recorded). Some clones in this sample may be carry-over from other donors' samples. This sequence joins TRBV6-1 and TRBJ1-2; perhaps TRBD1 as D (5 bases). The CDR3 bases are TGTGCCAGCAGCGGCCCAGGGAGGGAGGACTATGGCTACACCTTC. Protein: CASSGPGREDYGYTF.